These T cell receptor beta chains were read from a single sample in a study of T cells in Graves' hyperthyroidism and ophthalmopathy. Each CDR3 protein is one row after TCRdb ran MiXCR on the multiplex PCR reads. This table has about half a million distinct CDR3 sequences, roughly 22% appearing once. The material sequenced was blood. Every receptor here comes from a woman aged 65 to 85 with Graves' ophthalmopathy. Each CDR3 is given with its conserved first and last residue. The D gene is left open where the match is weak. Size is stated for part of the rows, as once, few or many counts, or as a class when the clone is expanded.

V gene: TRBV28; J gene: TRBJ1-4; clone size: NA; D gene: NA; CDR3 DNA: TGTGCCAGCAGGGCCACGACATGGGCAACTAATGAAAAACTGTTTTTT; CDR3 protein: CASRATTWATNEKLFF
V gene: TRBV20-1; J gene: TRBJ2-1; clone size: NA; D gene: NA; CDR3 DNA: TGCAGTGCTTGTCGGACAGCCCTTATCGCCTACAATGAGCAGTTCTTC; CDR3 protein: CSACRTALIAYNEQFF
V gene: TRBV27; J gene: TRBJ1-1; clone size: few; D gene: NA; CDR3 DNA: TGTGCCAGCAGGCTACAGGGAATGATACCGAACACTGAAGCTTTCTTT; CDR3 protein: CASRLQGMIPNTEAFF
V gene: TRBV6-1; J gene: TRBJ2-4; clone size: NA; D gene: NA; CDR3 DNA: TGTGCCAGCAGGTCGGCTGAACTGCCTGCCAAAAACATTCAGTACTTC; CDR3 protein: CASRSAELPAKNIQYF
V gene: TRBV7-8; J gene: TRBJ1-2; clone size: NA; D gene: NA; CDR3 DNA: TGTGCCAGCAGCAGCTACGACAGGCACTATGGCTACACCTTC; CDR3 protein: CASSSYDRHYGYTF
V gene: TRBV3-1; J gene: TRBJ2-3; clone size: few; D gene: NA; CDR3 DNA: TGTGCCAGCAGCCAAGTCGAGGGACCCACAGATACGCAGTATTTT; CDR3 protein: CASSQVEGPTDTQYF
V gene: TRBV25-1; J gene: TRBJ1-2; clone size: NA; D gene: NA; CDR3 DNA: TGTGCCAGCAGTGACGGGCAGGGTCGGTATGGCTACACCTTC; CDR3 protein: CASSDGQGRYGYTF
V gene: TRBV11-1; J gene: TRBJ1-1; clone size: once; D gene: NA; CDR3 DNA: TGTGCCAGCAGCTTACGCCCCGCCTTCGGGGGCACTGAAGCTTTCTTT; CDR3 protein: CASSLRPAFGGTEAFF
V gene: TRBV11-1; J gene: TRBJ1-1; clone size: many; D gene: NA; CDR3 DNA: TGTGCCAGCAGCCCGGGAAGGGCAACGAACACTGAAGCTTTCTTT; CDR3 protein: CASSPGRATNTEAFF
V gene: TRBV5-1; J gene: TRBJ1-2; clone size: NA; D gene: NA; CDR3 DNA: TGCGCCAGCAGCTTGGCCAGGCAGAGCAATGGCTACACCTTC; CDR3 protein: CASSLARQSNGYTF
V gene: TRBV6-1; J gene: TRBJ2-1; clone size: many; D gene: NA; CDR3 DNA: TGTGCCAGCAGTCCCCCCGGAAATGAGCAGTTCTTC; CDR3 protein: CASSPPGNEQFF
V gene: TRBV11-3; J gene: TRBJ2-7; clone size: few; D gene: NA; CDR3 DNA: TGTGCCAGCAGCCCAGGGGGGATAAATGAATACGAGCAGTACTTC; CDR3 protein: CASSPGGINEYEQYF
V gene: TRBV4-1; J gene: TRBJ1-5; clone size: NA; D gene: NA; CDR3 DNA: TGCGCCAGCAGCCAAGATTCGACAGCAACAAATCAGCCCCAGCATTTT; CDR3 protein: CASSQDSTATNQPQHF
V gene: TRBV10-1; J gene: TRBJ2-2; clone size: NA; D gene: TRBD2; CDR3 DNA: TGCGCCAGCAGTGATATAGCGGGAGGAAGGACCGGGGAGCTGTTTTTT; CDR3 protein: CASSDIAGGRTGELFF
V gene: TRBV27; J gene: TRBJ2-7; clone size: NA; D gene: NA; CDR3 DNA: TGTGCCAGCAGTCCCACCGGGGAGTTTTTTTACTACGAGCAGTACTTC; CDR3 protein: CASSPTGEFFYYEQYF
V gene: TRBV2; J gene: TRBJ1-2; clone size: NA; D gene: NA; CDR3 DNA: TGTGCCGGATCCCCCGGGACATATAACTATGGCTACACCTTC; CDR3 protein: CAGSPGTYNYGYTF
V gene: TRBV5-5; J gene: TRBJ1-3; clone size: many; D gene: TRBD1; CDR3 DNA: TGTGCCAGCAGCCTCAATCCGACGACAGGGCCTGGAAACACCATATATTTT; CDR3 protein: CASSLNPTTGPGNTIYF
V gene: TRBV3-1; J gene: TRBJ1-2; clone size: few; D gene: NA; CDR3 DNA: TGTGCCAGCAGCGTCGTGCAGGGCGGGTCAAATGGCTACACCTTC; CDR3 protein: CASSVVQGGSNGYTF
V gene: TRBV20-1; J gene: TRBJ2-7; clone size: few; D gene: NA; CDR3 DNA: TGCAGTGCCTACACCAACCTCCCGGGGGAGCAGTACTTC; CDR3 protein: CSAYTNLPGEQYF
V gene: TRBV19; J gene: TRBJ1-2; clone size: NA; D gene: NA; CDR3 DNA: TGTGCCAGTAGTACTACAGGGAGTGGCTACACCTTC; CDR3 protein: CASSTTGSGYTF
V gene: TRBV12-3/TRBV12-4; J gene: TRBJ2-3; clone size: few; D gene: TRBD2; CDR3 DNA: TGTACCAGCACTGAGAGCGGGAGGGGTAAAGATACGCAGTATTTT; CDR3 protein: CTSTESGRGKDTQYF
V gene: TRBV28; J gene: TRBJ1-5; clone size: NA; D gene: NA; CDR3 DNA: TGTGCCAGCAGGGATACTCAGCCCCAGCATTTT; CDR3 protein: CASRDTQPQHF
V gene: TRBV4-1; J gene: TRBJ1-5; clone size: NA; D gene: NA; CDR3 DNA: TGCGCCAGCAGCCAAGCGGATGGCAATCAGCCCCAGCATTTT; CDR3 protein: CASSQADGNQPQHF
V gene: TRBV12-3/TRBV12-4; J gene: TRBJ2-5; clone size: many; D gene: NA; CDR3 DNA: TGTGCCAGCAGTTCAAACAGCCCTCAAGAGACCCAGTACTTC; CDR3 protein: CASSSNSPQETQYF
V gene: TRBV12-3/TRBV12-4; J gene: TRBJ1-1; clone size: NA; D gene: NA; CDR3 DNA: TGTGCCAGCAGTTCTGGCTTTATTAGTCCCGGAGCTTTCTTT; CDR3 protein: CASSSGFISPGAFF
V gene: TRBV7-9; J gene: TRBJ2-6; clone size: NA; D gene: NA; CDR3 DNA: TGTGCCAGCAGCTTAGCGGGTAGCTTCTCTGGGGCCAACGTCCTGACTTTC; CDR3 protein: CASSLAGSFSGANVLTF
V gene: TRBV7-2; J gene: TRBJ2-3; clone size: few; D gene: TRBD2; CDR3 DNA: TGTGCCAGCAGCCCCCCCGGAGCGGGAGGGTTAGATACGCAGTATTTT; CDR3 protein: CASSPPGAGGLDTQYF
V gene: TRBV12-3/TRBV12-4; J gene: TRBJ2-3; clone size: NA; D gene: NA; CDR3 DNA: TGTGCCATCACAATACCCCCCGGGACAGATACGCAGTATTTT; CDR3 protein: CAITIPPGTDTQYF